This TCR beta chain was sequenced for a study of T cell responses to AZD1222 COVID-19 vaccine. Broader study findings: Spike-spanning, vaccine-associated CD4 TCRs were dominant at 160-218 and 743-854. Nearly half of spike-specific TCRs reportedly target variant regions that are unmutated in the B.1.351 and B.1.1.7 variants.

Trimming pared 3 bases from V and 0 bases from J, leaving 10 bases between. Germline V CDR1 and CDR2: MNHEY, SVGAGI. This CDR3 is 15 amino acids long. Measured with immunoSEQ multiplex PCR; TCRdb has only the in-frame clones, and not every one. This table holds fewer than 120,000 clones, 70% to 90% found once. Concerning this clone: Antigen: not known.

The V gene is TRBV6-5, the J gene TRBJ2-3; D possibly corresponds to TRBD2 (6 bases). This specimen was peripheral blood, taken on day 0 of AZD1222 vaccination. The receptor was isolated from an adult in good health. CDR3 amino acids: CASSYGGASTDTQYF. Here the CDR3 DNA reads TGTGCCAGCAGTTATGGAGGGGCTAGCACAGATACGCAGTATTTT.